These T cell receptor beta chains were read from a single sample in a study of glioma-infiltrating T cells after dendritic cell vaccination. The repertoire was sequenced with immunoSEQ multiplex PCR; TCRdb's copy has only in-frame clones and lacks some. The sample holds roughly 50,000 clones, about 89% seen once. Sequencing used blood, obtained after dendritic cell vaccination. Receptors were obtained from a human donor with glioblastoma. The CDR3 runs from the conserved cysteine through the conserved F or W. D genes are given only for firm matches. Clone size is shown for a subset of rows, as once, few, many or a class of expanded clone.

V gene,clone size,J gene,CDR3 length,D gene,CDR3 DNA,CDR3 protein
TRBV28,.,TRBJ2-7,15,TRBD1,TGTGCCAGCAGTCCACCGGGACAGGGCCTGAGCGAGCAGTACTTC,CASSPPGQGLSEQYF
TRBV7-2,.,TRBJ2-7,15,TRBD2,TGTGCCAGCAGCTTAATCGGGGCGGGAGGGGGCGAGCAGTACTTC,CASSLIGAGGGEQYF
TRBV5-1,.,TRBJ2-7,12,.,TGCGCCAGCAGCTCCGCCGGGTTCGGGCAGTACTTC,CASSSAGFGQYF
TRBV29-1,.,TRBJ2-3,14,.,TGCAGCGTTCGACGACTGCTGTTGTCAGATACGCAGTATTTT,CSVRRLLLSDTQYF
TRBV5-6,.,TRBJ2-7,14,TRBD2,TGTGCCAGCAGCTTAGGGAGGGTTCCCCTCGAGCAGTACTTC,CASSLGRVPLEQYF
TRBV5-1,.,TRBJ2-7,14,TRBD1,TGCGCCAGCAGATACGGACAGGGGCCCTACGAGCAGTACTTC,CASRYGQGPYEQYF
TRBV19,.,TRBJ1-2,15,.,TGTGCCAGTAGTATGTCTGGCAGGGCGGATGTTGGCTACACCTTC,CASSMSGRADVGYTF
TRBV7-2,.,TRBJ1-1,12,.,TGTGCCAGCTTTAGAGGGAACACTGAAGCTTTCTTT,CASFRGNTEAFF
TRBV11-2,.,TRBJ1-1,11,TRBD1,TGTGCCAGCAGCTTGAGACAGGGGGTTTTCTTT,CASSLRQGVFF
TRBV28,.,TRBJ2-3,13,TRBD2,TGTGCCAGCAGTCGGGGGGGCACAGATACGCAGTATTTT,CASSRGGTDTQYF
TRBV28,.,TRBJ2-7,14,.,TGTGCCAGCAGTCCCGCACTGCCCTCCTACGAGCAGTACTTC,CASSPALPSYEQYF
TRBV27,.,TRBJ2-7,19,.,TGTGCCAGCAGTTTTGCGGTTGGGCACCGGACAGAAGGGTCCCACGAGCAGTACTTC,CASSFAVGHRTEGSHEQYF
TRBV18,.,TRBJ2-7,15,TRBD1,TGTGCCAGCTCATCAACTACTAATAAACAGGGGGAGCAGTACTTC,CASSSTTNKQGEQYF
TRBV19,few,TRBJ2-1,15,.,TGTGCCAGTAGTACCGCGGAGACCAAATACAATGAGCAGTTCTTC,CASSTAETKYNEQFF
TRBV9,.,TRBJ2-1,14,.,TGTGCCAGCAGCACAAACACCCTCTCGTCTGAGCAGTTCTTC,CASSTNTLSSEQFF
TRBV10-3,.,TRBJ2-2,14,.,TGTGCCATCAGGGACGGGAAGAACACCGGGGAGCTGTTTTTT,CAIRDGKNTGELFF
TRBV5-1,.,TRBJ2-3,15,TRBD2,TGCGCCAGCAGCCCCCCGGGGGGACTTACAGATACGCAGTATTTT,CASSPPGGLTDTQYF
TRBV7-9,.,TRBJ1-2,15,.,TGTGCCAGCAGCTTAGACTCCAACCGGGGCTATGGCTACACCTTC,CASSLDSNRGYGYTF
TRBV25-1,.,TRBJ2-5,14,.,TGTGCCAGCTCCCTCGGGGGTGTTAGAGGGACCCAGTACTTC,CASSLGGVRGTQYF
TRBV7-3,.,TRBJ1-1,13,.,TGTGCCAGCAGCCTCGGGGGGGACACTGAAGCTTTCTTT,CASSLGGDTEAFF
TRBV10-3,.,TRBJ1-1,13,.,TGTGCCATCAACGAGGTTTCGAACACTGAAGCTTTCTTT,CAINEVSNTEAFF
TRBV15,.,TRBJ2-1,17,TRBD2,TGTGCCACCAGCAGAGTGCCTAGCGGGAGGGCAGGCAATGAGCAGTTCTTC,CATSRVPSGRAGNEQFF
TRBV11-2,.,TRBJ2-3,16,TRBD2,TGTGCCAGCAGCTTAAGTGCGGGAGAGGGCACAGATACGCAGTATTTT,CASSLSAGEGTDTQYF
TRBV5-5,.,TRBJ1-4,14,TRBD1,TGTGCCAGCAGCCCAGGGGGCTGGGATGAAAAACTGTTTTTT,CASSPGGWDEKLFF